The clone carrying this TCR beta chain has at least ten counts. The sample belongs to a study of human T cells and chemical hapten exposure. The time point is: pre-sensitization, week 0. Treatment in this sample: therapeutic diphenylcyclopropenone sensitization with weekly scalp DPC. TCRdb re-called the RACE reads through MiXCR, storing one row per CDR3 protein. The sample has tens of thousands of distinct CDR3 sequences, 8% to 10% seen once. The CDR3 is made up of 17 amino acids. The V gene lost 6 bases and the J gene lost 0 bases, with 15 bases spanning the gap. CDR1 and CDR2 (germline): MNHEY, SVGAGI.

The chain links TRBV6-5 to TRBJ2-6; D possibly corresponds to TRBD2 (5 bases). Sample: whole blood, taken in connection with sensitization to the hapten diphenylcyclopropenone (DPC). The TCR originated in a woman in her 40s with alopecia areata. Some clones in this sample may be carry-over from other donors' samples. The CDR3 protein is CASSVLTDYSGANVLTF. CDR3 bases: TGTGCCAGCAGCGTTCTCACTGACTACTCTGGGGCCAACGTCCTGACTTTC.